Listed below are T cell receptor beta chains from one sample, sequenced in a study of CD8 T cells in ankylosing spondylitis. TCRdb fed the 5' RACE reads into MiXCR, producing one record per CDR3 protein. In the table there are about 150,000 distinct CDR3 sequences, approximately 48% of which are singletons. The sample comprised synovial fluid, either unsorted or a sorted T cell fraction (not recorded which). The receptors derive from a male donor with ankylosing spondylitis. Both conserved end residues are part of each CDR3. D genes are given only for firm matches. Expanded clones are given a class, and other clones once, few, many or no size at all.

clone_size,v_call,j_call,d_call,cdr3_nt,cdr3_aa
.,TRBV30,TRBJ2-2,.,TGTGCCTACCGGACAGAGAACACCGGGGAGCTGTTTTTT,CAYRTENTGELFF
.,TRBV20-1,TRBJ1-1,.,TGCAGTGCTAGGATAGACAGACGTGGGACTGAAGCTTTCTTT,CSARIDRRGTEAFF
few,TRBV29-1,TRBJ2-1,.,TGCAGCGTTGAACGAGGCAGGAGCTCCTACAATGAGCAGTTCTTC,CSVERGRSSYNEQFF
many,TRBV3-1,TRBJ1-1,.,TGTGCCAGCAGCTCTCCCTCCATGAACACTGAAGCTTTCTTT,CASSSPSMNTEAFF
.,TRBV27,TRBJ2-3,.,TGTGCCAGCAGTTTGGGACAAAATCTTGCGCAGTATTTT,CASSLGQNLAQYF
.,TRBV28,TRBJ2-7,.,TGTGCCTGGGGCCCGAACTACGAGCAGTACTTC,CAWGPNYEQYF
.,TRBV12-3/TRBV12-4,TRBJ1-1,.,TGTGCCAGCAGTTTAACGGCAGAAGCTTTCTTT,CASSLTAEAFF
.,TRBV11-3,TRBJ1-1,.,TGTGCCAGCAGCTTACGAGGTCCGAGGACTGAAGCTTTCTTT,CASSLRGPRTEAFF
.,TRBV7-8,TRBJ2-1,.,TGTGCCAGCAGCCGTCCGGGACTCTTTTACAATGAGCAGTTCTTC,CASSRPGLFYNEQFF
.,TRBV11-2,TRBJ2-4,TRBD2,TGTGCCAGCAGCACGACTAGCCTAGCCAAAAACATTCAGTACTTC,CASSTTSLAKNIQYF
many,TRBV25-1,TRBJ1-4,TRBD1,TGTGCCAGCAGGGGGGCTGACAGGGGATTGCGTTATAATGAAAAACTGTTTTTT,CASRGADRGLRYNEKLFF
.,TRBV6-2/TRBV6-3,TRBJ2-7,TRBD1,TGTGCCAGCAGTTACCGGGACAGGGTCCGGTACGAGCAGTACTTC,CASSYRDRVRYEQYF
few,TRBV6-6,TRBJ1-1,.,TGTGCCAGCGAGAGGGGTTGGAACACTGAAGCTTTCTTT,CASERGWNTEAFF
.,TRBV7-2,TRBJ1-6,.,TGTGCCAGCAGCTTAGTGCAGGGACCCTATAATTCACCCCTCCACTTT,CASSLVQGPYNSPLHF
.,TRBV15,TRBJ2-7,.,TGTGCCACCAGCAGAATTAGCGGTACGCCCTACGAGCAGTACTTC,CATSRISGTPYEQYF
.,TRBV12-3/TRBV12-4,TRBJ2-3,.,TGTGCCAGCAGTCCCTTAACGGGCCTCATCAATGATACGCAGTATTTT,CASSPLTGLINDTQYF